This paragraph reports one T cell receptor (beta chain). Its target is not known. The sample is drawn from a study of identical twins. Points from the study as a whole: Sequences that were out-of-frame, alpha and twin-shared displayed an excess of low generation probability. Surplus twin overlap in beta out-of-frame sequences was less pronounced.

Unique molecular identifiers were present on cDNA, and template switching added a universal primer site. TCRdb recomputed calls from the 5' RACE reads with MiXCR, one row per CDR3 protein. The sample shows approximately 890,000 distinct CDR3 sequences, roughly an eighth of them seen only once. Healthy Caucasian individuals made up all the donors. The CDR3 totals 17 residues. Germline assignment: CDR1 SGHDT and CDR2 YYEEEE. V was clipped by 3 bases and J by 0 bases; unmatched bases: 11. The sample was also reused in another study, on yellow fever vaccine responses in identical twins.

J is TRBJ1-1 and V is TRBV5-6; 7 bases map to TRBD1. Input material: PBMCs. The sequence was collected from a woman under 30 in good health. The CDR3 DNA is TGTGCCAGCAGCTCCCTCGGTAGGGGGCCCTTGAACACTGAAGCTTTCTTT. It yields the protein CASSSLGRGPLNTEAFF.